Listed below are T cell receptor beta chains from one sample, sequenced in a study of T cell responses to AZD1222 COVID-19 vaccine. This table comes from immunoSEQ multiplex PCR, and its TCRdb copy is limited to in-frame clones, with some not included. Of under 200,000 clones listed, around 90% were seen once; the top ten hold roughly 0.99%. The material sequenced was peripheral blood, taken on day 0 of AZD1222 vaccination. The receptors were sampled from an adult in good health. The CDR3 runs from the conserved cysteine through the conserved F or W. D genes are given only for firm matches. Some rows have no size entry. The others give once, few or many, or a class for an expanded clone.

J gene: TRBJ2-1; clone size: .; V gene: TRBV5-4; D gene: .; CDR3 protein: CASSLPVGNNEQFF; CDR3 DNA: TGTGCCAGCAGCTTACCAGTTGGCAACAATGAGCAGTTCTTC
J gene: TRBJ1-3; clone size: .; V gene: TRBV3-1/TRBV3-2; D gene: .; CDR3 protein: CASSQDGGAIYF; CDR3 DNA: TGTGCCAGCAGCCAAGATGGAGGCGCCATATATTTT
J gene: TRBJ1-4; clone size: .; V gene: TRBV5-4; D gene: .; CDR3 protein: CASSLDPGGEKLFF; CDR3 DNA: TGTGCCAGCAGCTTGGACCCCGGTGGGGAAAAACTGTTTTTT
J gene: TRBJ2-7; clone size: .; V gene: TRBV2; D gene: TRBD2; CDR3 protein: CARGTSTSYEQYF; CDR3 DNA: TGTGCCAGGGGGACTAGCACCTCCTACGAGCAGTACTTC
J gene: TRBJ2-7; clone size: .; V gene: TRBV18; D gene: .; CDR3 protein: CASSPPIRVEQYF; CDR3 DNA: TGTGCCAGCTCACCACCTATAAGGGTCGAGCAGTACTTC
J gene: TRBJ2-2; clone size: .; V gene: TRBV7-6; D gene: .; CDR3 protein: CASSPEANTGELFF; CDR3 DNA: TGTGCCAGCAGCCCGGAGGCGAACACCGGGGAGCTGTTTTTT
J gene: TRBJ2-1; clone size: .; V gene: TRBV6-5; D gene: .; CDR3 protein: CASSPNLAPEQFF; CDR3 DNA: TGTGCCAGCAGCCCCAACCTAGCGCCCGAGCAGTTCTTC
J gene: TRBJ1-3; clone size: .; V gene: TRBV27; D gene: .; CDR3 protein: CASSLLPGAGNTIYF; CDR3 DNA: TGTGCCAGCAGTTTACTTCCAGGGGCTGGAAACACCATATATTTT
J gene: TRBJ1-1; clone size: .; V gene: TRBV9; D gene: .; CDR3 protein: CASSVGGAVTEAFF; CDR3 DNA: TGTGCCAGCAGCGTTGGAGGGGCTGTTACTGAAGCTTTCTTT
J gene: TRBJ2-3; clone size: .; V gene: TRBV5-1; D gene: TRBD2; CDR3 protein: CASSLDGLAGWADTQYF; CDR3 DNA: TGCGCCAGCAGCTTGGATGGACTAGCAGGGTGGGCAGATACGCAGTATTTT
J gene: TRBJ2-2; clone size: .; V gene: TRBV19; D gene: TRBD1; CDR3 protein: CASSRQGTSPNTGELFF; CDR3 DNA: TGTGCCAGTAGCCGACAGGGGACGTCCCCGAACACCGGGGAGCTGTTTTTT
J gene: TRBJ1-5; clone size: .; V gene: TRBV4-2; D gene: .; CDR3 protein: CASSQGTDQPQHF; CDR3 DNA: TGTGCCAGCAGCCAAGGGACGGATCAGCCCCAGCATTTT
J gene: TRBJ2-5; clone size: .; V gene: TRBV19; D gene: .; CDR3 protein: CASSIEQQETQYF; CDR3 DNA: TGTGCCAGTAGTATAGAACAGCAAGAGACCCAGTACTTC
J gene: TRBJ2-3; clone size: .; V gene: TRBV6-5; D gene: .; CDR3 protein: CASSYSLPEDTQYF; CDR3 DNA: TGTGCCAGCAGTTACTCCCTACCGGAAGATACGCAGTATTTT
J gene: TRBJ1-3; clone size: .; V gene: TRBV7-8; D gene: .; CDR3 protein: CASRHDWGLSTGNTIYF; CDR3 DNA: TGTGCCAGCAGACATGACTGGGGCCTCTCGACTGGAAACACCATATATTTT
J gene: TRBJ2-1; clone size: .; V gene: TRBV2; D gene: .; CDR3 protein: CAGLSGRSYNEQFF; CDR3 DNA: TGTGCCGGTTTGTCAGGACGCTCCTACAATGAGCAGTTCTTC
J gene: TRBJ2-7; clone size: few; V gene: TRBV27; D gene: TRBD1; CDR3 protein: CASSSGTGRYEQYF; CDR3 DNA: TGTGCCAGCAGTTCCGGGACAGGGAGATACGAGCAGTACTTC
J gene: TRBJ1-6; clone size: .; V gene: TRBV5-4; D gene: .; CDR3 protein: CASSSGVSGSYNSPLHF; CDR3 DNA: TGTGCCAGCAGCTCCGGGGTTTCCGGCTCCTATAATTCACCCCTCCACTTT
J gene: TRBJ1-1; clone size: .; V gene: TRBV2; D gene: .; CDR3 protein: CASKWVGNTEAFF; CDR3 DNA: TGTGCCAGCAAGTGGGTGGGGAACACTGAAGCTTTCTTT
J gene: TRBJ1-6; clone size: .; V gene: TRBV27; D gene: TRBD1; CDR3 protein: CASRFFSSGTDYNSPLHF; CDR3 DNA: TGTGCCAGCAGATTCTTTTCATCCGGGACAGACTATAATTCACCCCTCCACTTT
J gene: TRBJ1-1; clone size: .; V gene: TRBV6-2/TRBV6-3; D gene: TRBD1; CDR3 protein: CASSSGGAGDTEAFF; CDR3 DNA: TGTGCCAGCAGCTCAGGGGGGGCAGGGGACACTGAAGCTTTCTTT
J gene: TRBJ2-2; clone size: .; V gene: TRBV29-1; D gene: TRBD2; CDR3 protein: CSVGVAGGQGTGELFF; CDR3 DNA: TGCAGCGTTGGAGTAGCGGGGGGGCAGGGCACCGGGGAGCTGTTTTTT
J gene: TRBJ2-5; clone size: .; V gene: TRBV2; D gene: TRBD2; CDR3 protein: CASSDTGGDIETQYF; CDR3 DNA: TGTGCCAGCAGTGATACCGGGGGGGATATCGAGACCCAGTACTTC
J gene: TRBJ1-1; clone size: .; V gene: TRBV20-1; D gene: .; CDR3 protein: CSATENTEAFF; CDR3 DNA: TGCAGTGCTACAGAGAACACTGAAGCTTTCTTT
J gene: TRBJ1-6; clone size: .; V gene: TRBV27; D gene: .; CDR3 protein: CASRRRQVAGSYNSPLHF; CDR3 DNA: TGTGCCAGCAGGAGGAGACAGGTTGCAGGCTCCTATAATTCACCCCTCCACTTT
J gene: TRBJ2-3; clone size: .; V gene: TRBV2; D gene: TRBD2; CDR3 protein: CASSGAGGPTDTQYF; CDR3 DNA: TGTGCCAGCAGTGGTGCGGGAGGGCCCACAGATACGCAGTATTTT
J gene: TRBJ1-6; clone size: .; V gene: TRBV5-4; D gene: TRBD1; CDR3 protein: CASSLVVDRVPFYNSPLHF; CDR3 DNA: TGTGCCAGCAGCTTGGTCGTGGACAGGGTCCCATTTTATAATTCACCCCTCCACTTT
J gene: TRBJ2-2; clone size: .; V gene: TRBV5-6; D gene: .; CDR3 protein: CASSLSPGAGGELFF; CDR3 DNA: TGTGCCAGCAGCTTGAGCCCGGGGGCTGGCGGGGAGCTGTTTTTT
J gene: TRBJ1-5; clone size: .; V gene: TRBV7-2; D gene: TRBD1; CDR3 protein: CASSPGDRTQHF; CDR3 DNA: TGTGCCAGCAGCCCAGGGGACAGAACCCAGCATTTT
J gene: TRBJ2-7; clone size: .; V gene: TRBV4-2; D gene: .; CDR3 protein: CASSSHGGREQYF; CDR3 DNA: TGTGCCAGCAGTTCCCATGGGGGTCGCGAGCAGTACTTC
J gene: TRBJ2-1; clone size: .; V gene: TRBV14; D gene: TRBD2; CDR3 protein: CASSGTTSLRNNEQFF; CDR3 DNA: TGTGCCAGCAGCGGGACTACCTCCCTTCGCAACAATGAGCAGTTCTTC
J gene: TRBJ1-2; clone size: once; V gene: TRBV4-3; D gene: .; CDR3 protein: CASSQDNSGVGYTF; CDR3 DNA: TGCGCCAGCAGCCAAGATAATTCGGGGGTTGGCTACACCTTC
J gene: TRBJ2-7; clone size: .; V gene: TRBV28; D gene: .; CDR3 protein: CASTGTSFPYEQYF; CDR3 DNA: TGTGCCAGCACCGGAACTAGTTTCCCCTACGAGCAGTACTTC
J gene: TRBJ2-5; clone size: once; V gene: TRBV5-8; D gene: TRBD1; CDR3 protein: CASSLGQGRETQYF; CDR3 DNA: TGTGCCAGCAGCCTAGGACAGGGGCGAGAGACCCAGTACTTC
J gene: TRBJ2-7; clone size: .; V gene: TRBV27; D gene: .; CDR3 protein: CASSLQQTYEQYF; CDR3 DNA: TGTGCCAGCAGTTTACAACAGACCTACGAGCAGTACTTC
J gene: TRBJ2-7; clone size: .; V gene: TRBV10-2; D gene: .; CDR3 protein: CASSRLPEQYF; CDR3 DNA: TGCGCCAGCAGTAGACTTCCCGAGCAGTACTTC
J gene: TRBJ1-2; clone size: .; V gene: TRBV6-5; D gene: TRBD1; CDR3 protein: CASSSTGGLYGYTF; CDR3 DNA: TGTGCCAGCAGCTCGACAGGGGGACTTTATGGCTACACCTTC
J gene: TRBJ2-7; clone size: .; V gene: TRBV14; D gene: TRBD2; CDR3 protein: CASSQGLAGRYEQYF; CDR3 DNA: TGTGCCAGCAGCCAAGGACTAGCGGGGAGATACGAGCAGTACTTC
J gene: TRBJ2-1; clone size: .; V gene: TRBV4-2; D gene: .; CDR3 protein: CASSPREGMAYNEQFF; CDR3 DNA: TGTGCCAGCAGCCCTCGTGAGGGGATGGCCTACAATGAGCAGTTCTTC
J gene: TRBJ2-1; clone size: .; V gene: TRBV10-3; D gene: .; CDR3 protein: CAIEARRGDSYNEQFF; CDR3 DNA: TGTGCCATCGAGGCTCGCCGCGGAGACTCCTACAATGAGCAGTTCTTC
J gene: TRBJ1-4; clone size: .; V gene: TRBV13; D gene: TRBD1; CDR3 protein: CASSRVGTGVGKLFF; CDR3 DNA: TGTGCCAGCAGCCGGGTCGGGACAGGGGTCGGAAAACTGTTTTTT